Included here is one T cell receptor (beta chain) sequence, with context. Trimming stripped 7 bases from V and 0 bases from J, with 12 bases between. This CDR3 has 15 residues. Sequencing of TCR beta was carried out in blood CD8+ and CD4+ T cells. Healthy donors formed controls matched for age and sex. FACS was used to enrich TEMRA cells, whereas the CD8+ and CD4+ T cells were obtained by negative isolation. The data belong to a study of CD8 T cells in Susac syndrome. cDNA came from about 0.51 to 1 ug RNA primed by random hexamers. TCRdb analysed the immunoSEQ multiplex PCR reads with MiXCR anew, one entry per CDR3 protein. The sample consists of about 120,000 distinct CDR3 sequences, 94% of them appearing once.

The specimen sequenced was CD4+ T cells from PBMCs. The V gene is TRBV12-3 or TRBV12-4, the J gene TRBJ2-2; D perhaps matches TRBD2 (5 bases). The source is a human donor in good health. The CDR3 DNA reads TGTGCCAGCACCTTGGGGAGTCCGAACACCGGGGAGCTGTTTTTT. This gives the protein CASTLGSPNTGELFF.